This entry is about one T cell receptor (beta chain). Its antigen is unidentified. These data come from a study of T cell responses to AZD1222 COVID-19 vaccine. Clones were read by immunoSEQ multiplex PCR, and TCRdb kept only the in-frame ones, dropping some. The table has just under 75,000 clones, less than 85% seen once. Study conclusions and caveats: Repertoires were collected only later (after the peak T cell response had occurred). Nearly half of spike-specific TCRs reportedly target unmutated variant regions. Once two AZD1222 doses were given, Spike-specific TCR breadth and depth went up.

The germline V gene encodes CDR1 DFQATT and CDR2 SNEGSKA (reference sequence). Trimming left V 3 bases short and J 5 bases short, with 19 bases between. The CDR3 is 15 amino acids. Second-dose recipients at about 4 or about 12 weeks were treated as one pooled group. The sequence was obtained from an adult who received the AZD1222 COVID-19 vaccine. The material was peripheral blood, obtained 28 days after the second AZD1222 dose. V is TRBV20-1 and J is TRBJ2-5, with D possibly TRBD1 on 6 matching bases. The CDR3 coding sequence is TGCAGTGCTAGTTGGGCACAGCTGAGGGGGGAGACCCAGTACTTC. It yields the protein CSASWAQLRGETQYF.